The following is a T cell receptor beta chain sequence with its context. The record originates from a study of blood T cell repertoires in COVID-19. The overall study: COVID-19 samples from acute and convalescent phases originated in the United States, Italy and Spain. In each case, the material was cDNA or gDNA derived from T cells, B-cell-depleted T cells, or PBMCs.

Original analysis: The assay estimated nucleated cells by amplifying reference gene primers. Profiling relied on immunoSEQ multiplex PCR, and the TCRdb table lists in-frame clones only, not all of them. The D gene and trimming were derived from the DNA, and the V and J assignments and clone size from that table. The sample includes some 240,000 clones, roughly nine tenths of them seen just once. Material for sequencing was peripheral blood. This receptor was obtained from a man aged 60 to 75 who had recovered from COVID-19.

The CDR3 sequence: CAWRIGTGYGYTF. CDR3 nucleotides: TGTGCCTGGAGGATCGGGACAGGTTATGGCTACACCTTC. The chain combines TRBV30 with TRBJ1-2; TRBD1 matches 8 bases. The CDR3 is 13 residues long. V dropped 3 bases and J dropped 5; count of bases not matched to a gene: 5. Germline CDR1 GTSNPN, CDR2 SVGIG (reference sequence).